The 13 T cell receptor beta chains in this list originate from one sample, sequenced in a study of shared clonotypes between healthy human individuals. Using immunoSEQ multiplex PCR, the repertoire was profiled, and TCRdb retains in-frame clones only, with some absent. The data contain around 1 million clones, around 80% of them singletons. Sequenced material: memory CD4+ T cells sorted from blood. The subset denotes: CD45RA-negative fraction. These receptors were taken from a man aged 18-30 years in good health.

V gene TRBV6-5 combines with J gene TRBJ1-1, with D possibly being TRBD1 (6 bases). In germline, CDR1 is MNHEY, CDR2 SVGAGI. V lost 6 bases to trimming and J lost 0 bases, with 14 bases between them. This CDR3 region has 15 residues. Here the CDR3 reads CASRVKGGMNTEAFF. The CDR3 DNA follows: TGTGCCAGCAGGGTGAAGGGGGGCATGAACACTGAAGCTTTCTTT.

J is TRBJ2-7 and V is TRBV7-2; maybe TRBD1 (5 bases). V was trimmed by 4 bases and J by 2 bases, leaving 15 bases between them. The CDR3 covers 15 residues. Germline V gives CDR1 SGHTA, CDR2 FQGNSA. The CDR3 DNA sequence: TGTGCCAGCAGCTCAGGACACCGCAACCCCTACGAGCAGTACTTC. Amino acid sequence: CASSSGHRNPYEQYF.

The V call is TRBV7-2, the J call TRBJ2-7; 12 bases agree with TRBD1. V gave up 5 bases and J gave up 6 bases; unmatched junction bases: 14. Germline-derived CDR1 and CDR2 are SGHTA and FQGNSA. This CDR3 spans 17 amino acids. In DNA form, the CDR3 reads TGTGCCAGCAGCCCGCCGCGCGCCGGGACAGGGGGCTCCGAGCAGTACTTC. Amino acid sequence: CASSPPRAGTGGSEQYF.

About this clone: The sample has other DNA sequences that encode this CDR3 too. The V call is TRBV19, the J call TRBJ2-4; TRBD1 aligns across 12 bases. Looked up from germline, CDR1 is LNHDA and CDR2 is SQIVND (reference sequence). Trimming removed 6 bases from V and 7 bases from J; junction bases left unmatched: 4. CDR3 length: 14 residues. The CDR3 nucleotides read TGTGCCAGTAGCTCGGGACAGGGGGCGAACATTCAGTACTTC. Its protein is CASSSGQGANIQYF.

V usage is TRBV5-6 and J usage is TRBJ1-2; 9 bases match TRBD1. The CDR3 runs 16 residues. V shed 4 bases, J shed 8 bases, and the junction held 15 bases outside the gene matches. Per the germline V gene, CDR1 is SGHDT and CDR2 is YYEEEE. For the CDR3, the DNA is TGTGCCAGCAGCGACGGCTACAGGGGGCTCACGTACGGCTACACCTTC. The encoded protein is CASSDGYRGLTYGYTF.

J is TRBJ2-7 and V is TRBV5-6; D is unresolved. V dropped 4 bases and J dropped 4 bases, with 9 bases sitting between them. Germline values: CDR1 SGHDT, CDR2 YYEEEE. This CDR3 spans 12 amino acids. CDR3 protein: CASSVTIYEQYF. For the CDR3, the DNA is TGTGCCAGCAGCGTGACAATTTACGAGCAGTACTTC.

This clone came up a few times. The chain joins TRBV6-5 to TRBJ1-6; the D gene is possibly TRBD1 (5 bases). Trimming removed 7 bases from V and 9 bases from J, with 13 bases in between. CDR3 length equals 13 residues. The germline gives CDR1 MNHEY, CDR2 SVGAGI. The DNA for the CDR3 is TGTGCCAGCACCGACAGATCGGGTTCACCCCTCCACTTT. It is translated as CASTDRSGSPLHF.

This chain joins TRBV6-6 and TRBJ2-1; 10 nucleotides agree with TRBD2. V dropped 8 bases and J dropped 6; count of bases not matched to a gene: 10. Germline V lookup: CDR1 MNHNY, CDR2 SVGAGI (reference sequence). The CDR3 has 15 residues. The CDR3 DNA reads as TGTGCCAGCTCTTCACCGGGACTAGCGTTCAATGAGCAGTTCTTC. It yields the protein CASSSPGLAFNEQFF.

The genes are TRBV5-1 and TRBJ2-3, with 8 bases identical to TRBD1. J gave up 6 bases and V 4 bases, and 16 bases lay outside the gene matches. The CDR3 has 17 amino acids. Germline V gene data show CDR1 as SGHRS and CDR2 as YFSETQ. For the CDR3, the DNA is TGCGCCAGCAGCGCCGGGCCAGGGGGCGCGGGTATGGATACGCAGTATTTT. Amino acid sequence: CASSAGPGGAGMDTQYF.

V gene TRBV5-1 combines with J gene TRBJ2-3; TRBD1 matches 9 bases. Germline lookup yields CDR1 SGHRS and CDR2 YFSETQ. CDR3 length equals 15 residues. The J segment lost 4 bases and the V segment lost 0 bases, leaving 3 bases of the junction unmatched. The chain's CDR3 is CASSLGTGVSDTQYF. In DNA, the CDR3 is TGCGCCAGCAGCTTGGGGACAGGGGTATCAGATACGCAGTATTTT.

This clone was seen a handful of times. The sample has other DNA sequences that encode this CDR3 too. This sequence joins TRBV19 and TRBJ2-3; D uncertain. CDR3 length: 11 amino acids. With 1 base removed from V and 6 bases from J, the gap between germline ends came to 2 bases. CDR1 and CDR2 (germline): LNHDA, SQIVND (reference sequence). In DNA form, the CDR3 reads TGTGCCAGTAGTATAGGGGATACGCAGTATTTT. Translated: CASSIGDTQYF.

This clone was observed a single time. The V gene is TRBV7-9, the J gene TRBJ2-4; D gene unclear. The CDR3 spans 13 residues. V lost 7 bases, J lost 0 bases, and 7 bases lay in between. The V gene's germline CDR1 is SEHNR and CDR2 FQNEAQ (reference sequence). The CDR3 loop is CASTEVAKNIQYF. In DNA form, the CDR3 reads TGTGCCAGCACAGAGGTAGCCAAAAACATTCAGTACTTC.

The CDR3 region is CACQGPGSYNSPLHF. CDR3 nucleotide sequence: TGTGCCTGCCAGGGCCCCGGCTCCTATAATTCACCCCTCCACTTT. The rearrangement uses TRBV30 and TRBJ1-6; maybe TRBD1 (5 bases). Per the germline V gene, CDR1 is GTSNPN and CDR2 is SVGIG (reference sequence). Trimming took 6 bases from V and 0 from J, leaving 12 bases between them. The CDR3 contains 15 residues.